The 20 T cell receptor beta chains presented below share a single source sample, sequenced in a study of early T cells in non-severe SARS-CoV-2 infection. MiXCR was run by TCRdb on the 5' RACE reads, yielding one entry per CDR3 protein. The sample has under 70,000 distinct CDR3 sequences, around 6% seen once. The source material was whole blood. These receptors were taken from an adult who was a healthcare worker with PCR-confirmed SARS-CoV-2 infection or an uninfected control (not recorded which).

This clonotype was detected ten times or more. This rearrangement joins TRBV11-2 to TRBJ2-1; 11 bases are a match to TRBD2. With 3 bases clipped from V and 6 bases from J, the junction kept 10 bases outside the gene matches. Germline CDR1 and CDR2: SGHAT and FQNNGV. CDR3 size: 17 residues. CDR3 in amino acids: CASSLASGGRRRNEQFF. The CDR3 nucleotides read TGTGCCAGCAGCTTGGCTAGCGGGGGGCGCCGGCGCAATGAGCAGTTCTTC.

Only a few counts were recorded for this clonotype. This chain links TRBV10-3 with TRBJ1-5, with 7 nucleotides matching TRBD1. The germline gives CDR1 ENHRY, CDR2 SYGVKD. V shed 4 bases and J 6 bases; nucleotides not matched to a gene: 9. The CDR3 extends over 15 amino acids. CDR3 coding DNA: TGTGCCATCAGTGCTAGGACCTCAGGGGGTCAGCCCCAGCATTTT. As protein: CAISARTSGGQPQHF.

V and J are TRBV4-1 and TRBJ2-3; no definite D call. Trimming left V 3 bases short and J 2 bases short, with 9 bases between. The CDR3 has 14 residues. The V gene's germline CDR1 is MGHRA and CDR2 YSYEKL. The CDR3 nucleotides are TGCGCCAGCAGCCAGTTCTCGACCACAGATACGCAGTATTTT. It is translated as CASSQFSTTDTQYF.

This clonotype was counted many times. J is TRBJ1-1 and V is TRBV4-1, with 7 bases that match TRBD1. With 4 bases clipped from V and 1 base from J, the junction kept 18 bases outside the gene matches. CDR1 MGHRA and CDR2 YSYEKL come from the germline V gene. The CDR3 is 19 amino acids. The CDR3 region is CASSPATGEEIKRNTEAFF. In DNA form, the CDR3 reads TGCGCCAGCAGCCCCGCCACAGGGGAGGAAATAAAGAGGAACACTGAAGCTTTCTTT.

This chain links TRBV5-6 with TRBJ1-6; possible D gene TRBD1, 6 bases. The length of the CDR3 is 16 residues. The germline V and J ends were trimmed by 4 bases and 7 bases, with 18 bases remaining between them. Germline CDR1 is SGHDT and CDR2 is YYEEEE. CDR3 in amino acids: CASSPTWGQRNSPLHF. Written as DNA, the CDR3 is TGTGCCAGCAGCCCCACTTGGGGGCAACGAAATTCACCCCTCCACTTT.

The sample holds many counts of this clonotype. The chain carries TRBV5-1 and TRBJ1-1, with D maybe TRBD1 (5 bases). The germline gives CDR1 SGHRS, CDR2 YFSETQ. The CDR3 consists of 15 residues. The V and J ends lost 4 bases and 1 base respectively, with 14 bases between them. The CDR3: CASSPSAGPNTEAFF. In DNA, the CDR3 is TGCGCCAGCAGCCCGTCGGCGGGGCCGAACACTGAAGCTTTCTTT.

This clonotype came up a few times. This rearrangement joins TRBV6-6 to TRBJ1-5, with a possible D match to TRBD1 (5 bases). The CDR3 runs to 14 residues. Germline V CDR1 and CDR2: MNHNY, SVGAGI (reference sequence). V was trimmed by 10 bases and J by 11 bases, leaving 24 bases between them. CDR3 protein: CATTGMQGQLTQHF. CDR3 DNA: TGTGCCACCACTGGGATGCAGGGCCAATTGACCCAGCATTTT.

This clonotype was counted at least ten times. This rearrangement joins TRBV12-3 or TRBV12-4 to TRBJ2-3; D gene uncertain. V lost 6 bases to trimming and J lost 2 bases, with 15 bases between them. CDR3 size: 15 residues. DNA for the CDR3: TGTGCCAGCAGCCCTCAACTATTTACCACAGATACGCAGTATTTT. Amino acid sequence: CASSPQLFTTDTQYF.

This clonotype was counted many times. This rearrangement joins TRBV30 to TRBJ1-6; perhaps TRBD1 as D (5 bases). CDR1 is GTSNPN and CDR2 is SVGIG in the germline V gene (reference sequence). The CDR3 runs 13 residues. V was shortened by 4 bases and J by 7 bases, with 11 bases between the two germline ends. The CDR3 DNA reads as TGTGCCTGGAACAACGACAGAAATTCACCCCTCCACTTT. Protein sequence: CAWNNDRNSPLHF.

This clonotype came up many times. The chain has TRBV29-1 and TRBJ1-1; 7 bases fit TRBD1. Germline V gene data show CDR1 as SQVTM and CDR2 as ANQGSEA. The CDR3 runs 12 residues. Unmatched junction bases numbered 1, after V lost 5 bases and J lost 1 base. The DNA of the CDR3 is TGCAGCGTTTGGACAGGGAACACTGAAGCTTTCTTT. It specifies CSVWTGNTEAFF.

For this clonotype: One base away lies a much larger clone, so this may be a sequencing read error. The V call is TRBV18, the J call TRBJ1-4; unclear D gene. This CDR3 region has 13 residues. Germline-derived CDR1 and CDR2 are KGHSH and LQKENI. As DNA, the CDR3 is TGTGCCAGCTCAACCGGAGTTAATGAAAAATTGTTTTTT. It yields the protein CASSTGVNEKLFF.

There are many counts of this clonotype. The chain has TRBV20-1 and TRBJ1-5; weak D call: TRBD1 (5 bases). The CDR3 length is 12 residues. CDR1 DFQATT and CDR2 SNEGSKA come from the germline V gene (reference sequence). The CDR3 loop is CSSDSCNQPQHF. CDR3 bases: TGCAGCTCAGACAGCTGCAATCAGCCCCAGCATTTT.

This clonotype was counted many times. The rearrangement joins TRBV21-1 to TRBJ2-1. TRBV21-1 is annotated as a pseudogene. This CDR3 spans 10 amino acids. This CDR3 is CASTKGEQFF. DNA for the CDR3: TGTGCCAGCACCAAGGGCGAGCAGTTCTTC.

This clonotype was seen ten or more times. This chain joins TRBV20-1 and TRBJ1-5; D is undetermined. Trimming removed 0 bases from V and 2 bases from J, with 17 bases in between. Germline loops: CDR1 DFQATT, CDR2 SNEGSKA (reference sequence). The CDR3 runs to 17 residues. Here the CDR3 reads CSARDQANHFGNQPQHF. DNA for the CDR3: TGCAGTGCTAGAGATCAGGCGAACCACTTTGGCAATCAGCCCCAGCATTTT.

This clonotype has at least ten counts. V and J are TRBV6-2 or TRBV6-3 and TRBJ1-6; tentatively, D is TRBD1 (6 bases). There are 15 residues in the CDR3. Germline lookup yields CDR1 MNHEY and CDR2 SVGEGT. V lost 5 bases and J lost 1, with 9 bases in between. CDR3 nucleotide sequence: TGTGCCAGCAGTCGTGACAGGTCCTATAATTCACCCCTCCACTTT. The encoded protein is CASSRDRSYNSPLHF.

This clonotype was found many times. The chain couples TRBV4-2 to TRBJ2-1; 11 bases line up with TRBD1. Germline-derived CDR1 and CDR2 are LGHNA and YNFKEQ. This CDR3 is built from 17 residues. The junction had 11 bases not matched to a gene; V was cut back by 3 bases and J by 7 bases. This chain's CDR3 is CASSQGLGQGAVNEQFF. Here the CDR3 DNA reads TGTGCCAGCAGCCAGGGGCTAGGACAGGGGGCGGTGAATGAGCAGTTCTTC.

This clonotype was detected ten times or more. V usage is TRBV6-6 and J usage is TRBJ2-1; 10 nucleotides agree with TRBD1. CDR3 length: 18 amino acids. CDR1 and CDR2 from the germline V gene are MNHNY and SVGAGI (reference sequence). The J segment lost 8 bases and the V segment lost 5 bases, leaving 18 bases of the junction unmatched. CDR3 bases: TGTGCCAGCAGTCCCGGGACAGGGGATGGTAGCGGGACGTATGAGCAGTTCTTC. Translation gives CASSPGTGDGSGTYEQFF.

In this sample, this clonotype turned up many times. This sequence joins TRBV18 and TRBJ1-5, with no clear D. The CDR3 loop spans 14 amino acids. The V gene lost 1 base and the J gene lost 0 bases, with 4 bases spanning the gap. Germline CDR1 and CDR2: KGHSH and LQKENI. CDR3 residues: CASSPQDSNQPQHF. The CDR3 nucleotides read TGTGCCAGCTCACCACAGGATAGCAATCAGCCCCAGCATTTT.

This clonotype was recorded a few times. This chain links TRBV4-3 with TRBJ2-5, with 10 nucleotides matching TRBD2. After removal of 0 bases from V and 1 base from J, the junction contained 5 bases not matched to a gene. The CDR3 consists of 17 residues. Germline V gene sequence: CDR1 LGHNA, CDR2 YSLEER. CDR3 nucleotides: TGCGCCAGCAGCCAAGATCCCAGCGGGGGGGTCCAAGAGACCCAGTACTTC. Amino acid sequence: CASSQDPSGGVQETQYF.

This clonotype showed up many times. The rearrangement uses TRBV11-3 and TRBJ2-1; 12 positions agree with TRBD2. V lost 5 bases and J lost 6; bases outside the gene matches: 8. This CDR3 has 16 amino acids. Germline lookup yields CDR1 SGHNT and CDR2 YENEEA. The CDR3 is CASSPESSGGVNEQFF. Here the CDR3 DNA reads TGTGCCAGCAGCCCCGAGTCTAGCGGGGGGGTCAATGAGCAGTTCTTC.